This T cell receptor (beta chain) was obtained from a study of shared clonotypes between healthy human individuals (TCRdb year 2020). Study-wide context: Two women and a few men aged 18 to 49 years were included in the cohort. Per donor, three plates each were used for CD4 naive and CD4 memory, two for CD8 naive, and one for CD8 memory. Blood TCR repertoires of roughly five healthy adults were deeply sequenced to estimate repertoire size and the extent of clonotype sharing between individuals. Libraries were prepared and TCR repertoires were sequenced by different laboratories using diverse techniques, in order to increase sequencing depth and limit assay-specific biases. Leukapheresis yielded between about 0.9 and 10 billion PBMCs per donor. Broader findings and caveats from the paper: Incomplete sequencing was indicated by rarefaction of sorted-subset datasets, despite the large sequencing depth. Compared with non-shared clonotypes, the clonotypes found in all four sorted-subset donors had higher generation probabilities. Only blood was sampled, and tissue TCR repertoires likely differ from those in blood. About 5% of naive CD4, 3.5% of naive CD8, around 2.3% of memory CD4, and 0.4% of memory CD8 clonotypes were shared across a few donors. Naive subsets generally had larger estimated clonotype richness than memory subsets. Because the study included a small number of donors, the genetic and exposure-history diversity represented was limited. Based on pairwise subsampling, the degree of clonotype sharing among donors was expected to be affected by sequencing depth.

V has 3 bases trimmed and J has 8 bases trimmed; junction bases matching no gene number 19. The CDR3 contains 19 residues, cysteine and phenylalanine counted. Only the CDR3 DNA is retained, 57 bases long and in frame from the first base. Based on the germline V gene (reference sequence), the CDR1 and CDR2 sequences are MNHEY and SMNVEV. As to this clone: The antigen it binds to is not known. The sample holds no much larger clone one base away, and base qualities are not on file.

Using the deep immunoSEQ assay, TCR CDR3 regions were amplified from genomic DNA by multiplex PCR. For each cell subset, the extracted genomic DNA was distributed evenly across all wells of several immunoSEQ 96-well plates, and each plate served as one replicate. For sorted subsets, each replicate PCR was loaded with about 200 ng genomic DNA, equivalent to 30,000 or so T cell genomes. Purified libraries were quantified with a Qubit 3.0 fluorometer, sized on a Bioanalyzer 2100, and re-quantified with the KAPA Library Quantification kit. Every immunoSEQ 96-well plate was sequenced on a separate single-read 150-cycle Illumina NextSeq 550 flow cell. From the authors' description of their analysis: Because only junctional sequences without quality scores were contained in the immunoSEQ output, filtering matching that applied to full-length reads could not be performed. Sequences were annotated with PyIR, a Python wrapper for IgBLAST v1.9, using IMGT germline references to assign V/J genes and CDR3. Reads with weak V/J assignments (E-value above 1e-6), missing CDR3, stop codons, out-of-frame junctions, or ambiguous translated residues were removed. A V3J clonotype was defined by an identical inferred V gene, J gene, and CDR3 amino acid sequence. Percentage overlap between repertoires was computed as shared unique clonotypes divided by the size of the smaller repertoire. Richness of each repertoire was evaluated using RTK rarefaction, the Chao1 estimator, and Recon v2.1 estimates of unobserved clonotypes. OLGA was used to compute generation probabilities for all TCRbeta clonotypes that the gDNA method yielded from a few donors. As stored in TCRdb, this immuneACCESS dataset retains in-frame rearrangements with V and J assigned. A fraction of the clones does not appear; measured against another copy, unresolved V genes explain less than half of the discrepancy, and the remainder lacks a known reason. D and trimming were read from the DNA, whereas the V and J calls and clone size are those reported in that table. The sample table holds under 600,000 clones, of which roughly 98% were seen once. The ten largest clones capture 0.3% to 0.35% of the sample.

CD8 naive samples were CD45RO-negative cells positively selected for CCR7, giving a CD45RA+CCR7+ population that excluded TemRA cells. The donors were healthy, HIV-negative adults with no recently reported acute infections or vaccinations. Every donor was a Caucasian adult residing in Nashville, Tennessee, USA. Blood was collected by leukapheresis, and PBMCs were isolated by Ficoll-Histopaque density gradient centrifugation and then cryopreserved in liquid nitrogen vapor phase. Analytical flow cytometry was used to check the purity and quantity of every magnetically sorted T cell population. Genomic DNA was isolated from each sorted fraction and quantified by UV absorbance on a Nanodrop 2000c.

This TCR derives from a young man in good health. The sequence links TRBV27 to TRBJ2-1; TRBD2 aligns with 10 central bases. Input material: naive CD8+ T cells sorted from blood. The cell subset or site tag for this specimen amounts to: CD45RA+CCR7+. The CDR3 protein is CASSFLWTSGTEYWYEQFF. The sequenced DNA: TGTGCCAGCAGTTTTTTGTGGACTAGCGGTACAGAGTATTGGTATGAGCAGTTCTTC.